These T cell receptor beta chains were read from a single sample in a study of blood T cell repertoires in COVID-19. Here immunoSEQ multiplex PCR was the method, and the copy in TCRdb shows in-frame clones only, minus some. The sample has about 24,000 clones, more than 80% seen once. The sequenced sample was peripheral blood. These receptors were obtained from a woman in her seventies with COVID-19, enrolled during active disease. Both conserved end residues are part of each CDR3. D genes are given only for firm matches. Clone size is not always given. Where it is, it says once, few, many or a class for expanded clones.

V gene	clone size	D gene	J gene	CDR3 protein
TRBV9	-	TRBD2	TRBJ2-7	CASSAGTSAEQYF
TRBV4-1	-	-	TRBJ2-7	CASSQGEGTTEAQQYF
TRBV4-1	-	TRBD2	TRBJ2-1	CASSQESVTSGTNNEQFF
TRBV6-5	once	-	TRBJ1-1	CASSRGEGTEAFF
TRBV12-3/TRBV12-4	once	-	TRBJ2-5	CASSFPLQETQYF
TRBV27	-	-	TRBJ1-1	CASSFVGGDAFF
TRBV3-1/TRBV3-2	-	-	TRBJ1-1	CASSPQGFSTEAFF
TRBV2	-	TRBD2	TRBJ2-3	CASRAGLAGGRGDTQYF
TRBV4-3	-	-	TRBJ2-5	CASSQWGSQETQYF
TRBV12-3/TRBV12-4	-	-	TRBJ1-6	CASSPRRDSPLHF
TRBV28	-	-	TRBJ1-2	CASSLPGDYGYTF
TRBV12-5	-	-	TRBJ2-2	CASGYPGSGNTGELFF
TRBV7-2	-	-	TRBJ2-7	CASSQDRLSYEQYF
TRBV19	-	TRBD1	TRBJ1-5	CASSPRDRGRRDQPQHF
TRBV6-5	-	-	TRBJ2-2	CASSQIRDTGELFF
TRBV18	-	-	TRBJ1-1	CASSPRQGLDTEAFF
TRBV11-3	few	-	TRBJ2-1	CASSLRGQGNEQFF